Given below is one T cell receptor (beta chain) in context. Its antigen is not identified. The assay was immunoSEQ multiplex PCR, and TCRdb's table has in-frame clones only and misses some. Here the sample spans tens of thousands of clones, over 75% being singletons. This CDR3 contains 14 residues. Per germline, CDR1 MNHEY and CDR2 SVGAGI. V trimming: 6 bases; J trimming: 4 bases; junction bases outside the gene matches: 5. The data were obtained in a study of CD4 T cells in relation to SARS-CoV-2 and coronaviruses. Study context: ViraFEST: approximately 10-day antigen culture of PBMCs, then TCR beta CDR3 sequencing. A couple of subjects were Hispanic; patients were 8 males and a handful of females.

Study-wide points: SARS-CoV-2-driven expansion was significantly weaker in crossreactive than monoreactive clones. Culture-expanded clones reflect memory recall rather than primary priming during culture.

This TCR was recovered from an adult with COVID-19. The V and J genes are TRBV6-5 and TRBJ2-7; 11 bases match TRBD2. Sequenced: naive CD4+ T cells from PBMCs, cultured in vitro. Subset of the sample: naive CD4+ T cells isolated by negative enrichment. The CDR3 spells CASSTSGRGYEQYF. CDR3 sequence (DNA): TGTGCCAGCAGCACTAGCGGGAGAGGGTACGAGCAGTACTTC.